This T cell receptor beta chain stems from a study of T-cell reconstitution after alpha-beta-depleted transplantation in children. This clonotype was found a few times. Unique molecular identifiers were used to barcode this TCRbeta library. One entry per CDR3 protein, called by TCRdb with MiXCR from the PCR reads. This table holds more than 450,000 distinct CDR3 sequences, 15% to 20% found once. The ends were cut back, 1 base at V and 5 bases at J, with 14 bases in the middle. Germline V lookup: CDR1 MGHRA, CDR2 YSYEKL. The CDR3 is 15 residues long. The material was PBMCs from the stem cell graft donor, obtained from the stem cell graft. This clonotype was obtained from a human donor who donated a stem cell graft to a child with acute lymphoblastic leukemia. V usage is TRBV4-1 and J usage is TRBJ2-5; the D gene is possibly TRBD1 (5 bases). DNA for the CDR3: TGCGCCAGCAGCCAAGTCTCTGGGGCCTTGGAGACCCAGTACTTC. Residues: CASSQVSGALETQYF.